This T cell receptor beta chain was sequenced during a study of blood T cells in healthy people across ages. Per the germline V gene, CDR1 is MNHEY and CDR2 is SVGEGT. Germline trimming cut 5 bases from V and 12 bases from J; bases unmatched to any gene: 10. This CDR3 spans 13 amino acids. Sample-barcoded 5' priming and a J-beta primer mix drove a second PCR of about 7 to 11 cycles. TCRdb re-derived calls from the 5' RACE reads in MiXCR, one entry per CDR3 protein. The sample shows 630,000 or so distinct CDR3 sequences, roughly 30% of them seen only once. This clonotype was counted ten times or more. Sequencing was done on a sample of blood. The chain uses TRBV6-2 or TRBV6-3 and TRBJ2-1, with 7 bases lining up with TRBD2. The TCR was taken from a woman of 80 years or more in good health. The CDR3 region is CASSLPSGPSQFF. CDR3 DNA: TGTGCCAGCAGTCTTCCTAGCGGCCCCTCGCAGTTCTTC.